The clone carrying this T cell receptor (beta chain) appeared a few times. V lost 2 bases to trimming and J lost 6 bases; unmatched junction nucleotides: 17. The CDR3 has 18 residues. Germline V gives CDR1 SGHRS, CDR2 YFSETQ. The sample belongs to a study of blood T cell repertoires in COVID-19. TCRdb's copy holds only in-frame clones and misses some; the assay was immunoSEQ multiplex PCR. The table lists about 52,000 clones, 82% of them singletons. V and J are TRBV5-1 and TRBJ2-1, with 7 positions matching TRBD2. The sample was peripheral blood. The sequence derives from a man older than 75 with COVID-19, enrolled during active disease. The CDR3 here is CASSFVPFSGNTGNEQFF. As DNA, the CDR3 is TGCGCCAGCAGCTTCGTCCCCTTCAGCGGGAACACTGGCAATGAGCAGTTCTTC. The complete variable domain, with remaining parts taken from reference TRBV5-1 and TRBJ2-1, reads KAGVTQTPRYLIKTRGQQVTLSCSPISGHRSVSWYQQTPGQGLQFLFEYFSETQRNKGNFPGRFSGRQFSNSRSEMNVSTLELGDSALYLCASSFVPFSGNTGNEQFFGPGTRLTVL.